This TCR beta chain was obtained from a study of CD8 T cells in ankylosing spondylitis. With regard to this clonotype: The antigen remains undetermined.

Study results and limitations: Blood of patients with ankylosing spondylitis appeared to be characterized by a TCR beta motif of eight highly homologous variants.

TCRdb itself ran the 5' RACE reads through MiXCR, one entry per CDR3 protein. The profile shows a few hundred thousand distinct CDR3 sequences, roughly 8% of them singletons. The junction had 8 bases not matched to a gene; V was cut back by 5 bases and J by 3 bases. The CDR3 length is 15 residues. Germline values: CDR1 DFQATT, CDR2 SNEGSKA (reference sequence). Sequencing was done on a sample of blood, either unsorted or a sorted T cell fraction (not recorded which). The rearrangement uses TRBV20-1 and TRBJ2-1; 9 bases are a match to TRBD2. This TCR was recovered from a male donor with ankylosing spondylitis. CDR3 nucleotides: TGCAGTGCTCCCGCCCCTAGCGGGGTCTACAATGAGCAGTTCTTC. The encoded protein is CSAPAPSGVYNEQFF.